These T cell receptor beta chains were read from a single sample in a study of T cell changes during pregnancy in multiple sclerosis. Measured with immunoSEQ multiplex PCR; TCRdb has only the in-frame clones, and not every one. This table holds tens of thousands of clones, around 90% found once. The material sequenced was peripheral blood, taken in the first trimester of pregnancy. The receptors shown here come from a female donor in good health, enrolled as a control in a pregnancy study. Both conserved end residues are part of each CDR3. Each record gives: D gene, V gene, J gene, clone size, CDR3 protein, CDR3 DNA. D genes are given only for firm matches. Size values are once, few and many counts, or a class for expanded clones, and some rows have none.

>NA|TRBV29-1|TRBJ1-2|NA
CSVGGADDGYTF
TGCAGCGTTGGAGGTGCCGACGATGGCTACACCTTC
>NA|TRBV7-3|TRBJ2-1|NA
CASSLTAYNEQFF
TGTGCCAGCAGCTTAACAGCTTACAATGAGCAGTTCTTC
>TRBD1|TRBV29-1|TRBJ1-2|NA
CSAGQGLQGYTF
TGCAGCGCGGGACAGGGTCTCCAGGGCTACACCTTC
>TRBD1|TRBV9|TRBJ2-7|few
CASNPGTATYEQYF
TGTGCCAGCAACCCCGGGACAGCAACGTACGAGCAGTACTTC
>TRBD1|TRBV28|TRBJ1-1|NA
CASSPPDRHTEAFF
TGTGCCAGCAGTCCGCCGGACAGGCACACTGAAGCTTTCTTT
>NA|TRBV9|TRBJ1-1|NA
CASSVGHLNTEAFF
TGTGCCAGCAGCGTAGGGCACCTGAACACTGAAGCTTTCTTT
>NA|TRBV5-6|TRBJ1-2|NA
CASSPMGGILYGYTF
TGTGCCAGCAGCCCTATGGGAGGAATCCTCTATGGCTACACCTTC
>NA|TRBV6-5|TRBJ2-1|NA
CASTPGSGNEQFF
TGTGCCAGCACCCCCGGGTCAGGGAATGAGCAGTTCTTC
>TRBD1|TRBV19|TRBJ1-2|NA
CATQRAGGSGYTF
TGTGCCACCCAGCGGGCAGGGGGTTCGGGCTACACCTTC
>NA|TRBV7-3|TRBJ2-1|NA
CASSSENNEQFF
TGTGCCAGCAGCTCCGAGAACAATGAGCAGTTCTTC
>NA|TRBV5-5|TRBJ2-5|NA
CASSLADFTKETQYF
TGTGCCAGCAGCTTGGCCGACTTTACAAAAGAGACCCAGTACTTC
>NA|TRBV7-2|TRBJ1-5|NA
CASSLGQVSNQPQHF
TGTGCCAGCAGCTTAGGACAGGTCAGCAATCAGCCCCAGCATTTT
>TRBD1|TRBV29-1|TRBJ1-6|NA
CSVGEGARSPLHF
TGCAGCGTGGGAGAGGGGGCGAGGTCACCCCTCCACTTT
>NA|TRBV5-1|TRBJ2-7|NA
CASSLGPRSHEQYF
TGCGCCAGCAGCTTGGGGCCCAGGTCCCACGAGCAGTACTTC
>NA|TRBV10-3|TRBJ2-3|NA
CAISGRTTYADTQYF
TGTGCCATCAGTGGCCGGACTACTTATGCTGATACGCAGTATTTT
>TRBD1|TRBV5-6|TRBJ1-2|NA
CASSLGWTGGRGYGYTF
TGTGCCAGCAGCTTGGGTTGGACAGGGGGCCGGGGCTATGGCTACACCTTC
>NA|TRBV27|TRBJ2-2|NA
CASSFSSGVTGELFF
TGTGCCAGCAGTTTTTCGAGTGGAGTGACCGGGGAGCTGTTTTTT
>NA|TRBV11-3|TRBJ2-3|NA
CASSLDGGSTDTQYF
TGTGCCAGCAGTTTAGACGGGGGTAGCACAGATACGCAGTATTTT
>TRBD1|TRBV9|TRBJ1-1|NA
CASSVDRGTEAFF
TGTGCCAGCAGCGTAGACAGGGGCACTGAAGCTTTCTTT
>NA|TRBV20-1|TRBJ2-5|NA
CSYGQETQYF
TGCAGTTACGGCCAAGAGACCCAGTACTTC
>NA|TRBV4-1|TRBJ2-5|NA
CASSQLADQETQYF
TGCGCCAGCAGCCAATTAGCGGACCAAGAGACCCAGTACTTC
>TRBD2|TRBV10-3|TRBJ2-1|NA
CAISPTSGVLSYNEQFF
TGTGCCATCAGTCCGACTAGCGGGGTCCTTTCCTACAATGAGCAGTTCTTC
>TRBD1|TRBV4-3|TRBJ1-1|NA
CASSPNRGGGTEAFF
TGCGCCAGCAGCCCAAACAGGGGTGGCGGCACTGAAGCTTTCTTT
>NA|TRBV6-6|TRBJ2-1|NA
CASSRPYNEQFF
TGTGCCAGCTCTAGGCCCTACAATGAGCAGTTCTTC
>NA|TRBV18|TRBJ2-1|NA
CASSLIQAFSSYNEQFF
TGTGCCAGCTCACTGATACAGGCTTTTAGCTCCTACAATGAGCAGTTCTTC
>NA|TRBV6-1|TRBJ1-5|few
CASRMDNNQPQHF
TGTGCCAGCAGGATGGACAACAATCAGCCCCAGCATTTT
>TRBD1|TRBV4-1|TRBJ1-2|NA
CASSQQTGQGRGYTF
TGCGCCAGCAGCCAGCAAACGGGACAGGGTCGAGGCTACACCTTC
>NA|TRBV7-2|TRBJ1-5|NA
CASSLQGNQPQHF
TGTGCCAGCAGCTTACAGGGCAATCAGCCCCAGCATTTT
>NA|TRBV27|TRBJ2-7|NA
CASSLRDTALLEQYF
TGTGCCAGCAGTTTAAGGGACACAGCTCTCCTCGAGCAGTACTTC